Listed here are 20 T cell receptor beta chains from one sample, sequenced in a study of shared clonotypes between healthy human individuals. Naive CD8 cells were CD45RO-negative, positively selected for CCR7, excluding terminally differentiated effector memory CD45RA+ cells. Produced via immunoSEQ multiplex PCR; TCRdb's table is partial and in-frame only. The profile covers approximately 1.9 million clones, with around 93% appearing a single time and about 1.7% taken by the ten largest. Sequencing was carried out using naive CD8+ T cells from PBMCs. The receptor set was obtained from a man between 18 and 29 years old in good health. Some clones in this sample may be carry-over from other donors' samples.

This chain connects TRBV9 to TRBJ1-2; D unresolved. The CDR3 covers 15 residues. V lost 5 bases, J lost 0 bases, and 14 bases lay in between. CDR1 SGDLS and CDR2 YYNGEE come from the germline V gene. The CDR3 DNA reads as TGTGCCAGCAGTCATCCCAAAACAGCTAACTATGGCTACACCTTC. Translation gives CASSHPKTANYGYTF. Full variable domain (outside the CDR3, taken from reference TRBV9 and TRBJ1-2): DSGVTQTPKHLITATGQRVTLRCSPRSGDLSVYWYQQSLDQGLQFLIQYYNGEERAKGNILERFSAQQFPDLHSELNLSSLELGDSALYFCASSHPKTANYGYTFGSGTRLTVV.

The gene calls are TRBV11-1 and TRBJ2-1; possibly TRBD1 or TRBD2 for D (5 bases each). The V and J ends lost 3 bases and 8 bases respectively, with 20 bases between them. CDR1 is SGHAT and CDR2 is FQDESV in the germline V gene (reference sequence). This CDR3 spans 16 amino acids. CDR3 in amino acids: CASSFRGPAPRDEQFF. The CDR3 nucleotides read TGTGCCAGCAGCTTTAGGGGTCCGGCGCCGCGGGATGAGCAGTTCTTC.

The chain has TRBV6-1 and TRBJ1-5; no definite D call. Germline V gene data show CDR1 as MNHNS and CDR2 as SASEGT. The V gene lost 0 bases and the J gene lost 2 bases, with 8 bases spanning the gap. The CDR3 sequence is 15 residues long. The CDR3 here is CASSEARSGNQPQHF. CDR3 nucleotide sequence: TGTGCCAGCAGTGAAGCGAGGTCGGGCAATCAGCCCCAGCATTTT.

A single count supports this clone. The chain joins TRBV14 to TRBJ2-1; 7 bases fit TRBD2. Germline V gene lookup returns CDR1 SGHDN and CDR2 FVKESK. J lost 9 bases, V lost 5 bases, and 16 bases had no gene match. The CDR3 contains 16 residues. CDR3 in amino acids: CASSYKEAGTLGEQFF. CDR3 sequence (DNA): TGTGCCAGCAGCTACAAGGAAGCGGGAACCCTAGGTGAGCAGTTCTTC.

As concerns this clone: The sample holds other DNA sequences that translate to the same CDR3. CDR3 in amino acids: CASRDRDSYNSPLHF. CDR3 bases: TGTGCCAGCAGGGACCGGGACTCCTATAATTCACCCCTCCACTTT. The V and J genes are TRBV2 and TRBJ1-6; D is uncertain. The germline CDR1 and CDR2 sequences are SNHLY and FYNNEI. Deletions cut 6 bases from V and 0 bases from J, with 9 bases between. The CDR3 has 15 residues.

The sample holds one count of this clone. J is TRBJ2-7 and V is TRBV7-6; 7 bases map to TRBD2. This CDR3 comprises 14 residues. Germline CDR1 SGHVS, CDR2 FNYEAQ. The V segment lost 3 bases and the J segment 2 bases; nucleotides outside the gene matches: 4. The CDR3 DNA reads as TGTGCCAGCAGCTTCATAGCGGGTCCCTACGAGCAGTACTTC. It yields the protein CASSFIAGPYEQYF.

The gene calls are TRBV5-6 and TRBJ2-7; D gene ambiguous. Germline CDR1 and CDR2: SGHDT and YYEEEE. The length of the CDR3 is 13 residues. Trimming stripped 4 bases from V and 3 bases from J, with 11 bases between. CDR3 sequence reads: CASSLRTNYEQYF. CDR3 nucleotides: TGTGCCAGCAGCCTCCGGACGAACTACGAGCAGTACTTC.

The J gene is TRBJ1-6, the V gene TRBV4-1; D might be TRBD1 (5 bases). The CDR3 covers 15 residues. Per the germline V gene, CDR1 is MGHRA and CDR2 is YSYEKL. The V end was cut by 5 bases, the J end by 8 bases, with 16 bases between. The CDR3: CASSVKLPGYSPLHF. CDR3 coding DNA: TGCGCCAGCAGCGTCAAACTCCCAGGGTATTCACCCCTCCACTTT.

The J gene is TRBJ2-3, the V gene TRBV5-4; 13 positions match TRBD2. The ends lost 0 bases at V and 1 base at J; junction bases unmatched: 5. The CDR3 is 18 residues long. CDR1 SGHNT and CDR2 YYREEE come from the germline V gene (reference sequence). The chain's CDR3 is CASSLELAGGPGTDTQYF. The CDR3 bases are TGTGCCAGCAGCTTGGAACTAGCGGGAGGGCCAGGCACAGATACGCAGTATTTT.

The count of this clone is one. The same CDR3 can be traced to other DNA sequences in this sample. The J gene is TRBJ2-1, the V gene TRBV5-6; the match to TRBD2 covers 9 bases. The V and J ends lost 0 bases and 4 bases, in that order; junction bases with no gene match: 2. This CDR3 is 15 amino acids long. Looked up from germline, CDR1 is SGHDT and CDR2 is YYEEEE. The CDR3 spells CASSLGLAGYNEQFF. CDR3 nucleotide sequence: TGTGCCAGCAGCTTGGGCCTAGCGGGGTACAATGAGCAGTTCTTC.

J is TRBJ2-7 and V is TRBV7-9; TRBD1 is a possible D gene (6 bases). Per the germline V gene, CDR1 is SEHNR and CDR2 is FQNEAQ (reference sequence). The CDR3 is 17 residues long. V lost 4 bases and J lost 2, with 21 bases in between. The CDR3 spells CASSSSPGQGHPYEQYF. The CDR3 DNA is TGTGCCAGCAGCTCCTCCCCCGGGCAGGGACACCCCTACGAGCAGTACTTC.

With regard to this clone: Additional DNA sequences in this sample encode the identical CDR3. The rearrangement links TRBV28 to TRBJ2-7; 8 bases match TRBD1. CDR3 length: 15 amino acids. With V trimmed by 2 bases and J by 1 base, 4 bases remained unmatched. Germline V lookup: CDR1 MDHEN, CDR2 SYDVKM. The CDR3 DNA reads as TGTGCCAGCAGTTTACTCGGACAGGGTTCCTACGAGCAGTACTTC. Translating it yields CASSLLGQGSYEQYF.

V is TRBV19 and J is TRBJ1-2; 8 bases are a match to TRBD1. The trim removed 5 bases at V and 6 bases at J, leaving 11 bases unmatched. Looked up from germline, CDR1 is LNHDA and CDR2 is SQIVND (reference sequence). CDR3 length: 15 amino acids. CDR3 DNA: TGTGCCAGTAGTCCCCGCGGACAGGGCGTAAATGGCTACACCTTC. Protein: CASSPRGQGVNGYTF.

Comment on this clone: Other nucleotide sequences in the sample specify the same CDR3. The V and J genes are TRBV9 and TRBJ1-4; D is unresolved. From germline, CDR1 is SGDLS and CDR2 YYNGEE. Trimming took off 0 bases at V and 6 bases at J, with 12 bases between the two ends. The CDR3 loop spans 15 amino acids. Written as DNA, the CDR3 is TGTGCCAGCAGCGTAGGTGGCGGGGTCGATGAAAAACTGTTTTTT. Translating gives CASSVGGGVDEKLFF.

The gene calls are TRBV6-1 and TRBJ1-5; 8 bases match TRBD1. The J segment lost 6 bases and the V segment lost 7 bases, leaving 11 bases of the junction unmatched. This CDR3 has 15 residues. Germline CDR1 reads MNHNS; CDR2 reads SASEGT. The CDR3 sequence: CASNQRTGFGQPQHF. The CDR3 DNA follows: TGTGCCAGCAATCAACGGACAGGGTTCGGTCAGCCCCAGCATTTT.

A single count supports this clone. The chain's CDR3 is CASSLEGLTGAGRYNEQFF. As DNA, the CDR3 is TGTGCCAGCAGCTTAGAGGGGCTCACGGGAGCCGGTCGTTATAATGAGCAGTTCTTC. The chain employs TRBV7-9 and TRBJ2-1, with a weak D call TRBD2 (6 bases). V lost 1 base to trimming and J lost 7 bases, with 26 bases between them. Per the germline V gene, CDR1 is SEHNR and CDR2 is FQNEAQ (reference sequence). The CDR3 extends over 19 amino acids. The full variable domain, rest sourced from reference TRBV7-9 and TRBJ2-1, is DTGVSQNPRHKITKRGQNVTFRCDPISEHNRLYWYRQTLGQGPEFLTYFQNEAQLEKSRLLSDRFSAERPKGSFSTLEIQRTEQGDSAMYLCASSLEGLTGAGRYNEQFFGPGTRLTVL.

V gene TRBV9 combines with J gene TRBJ2-7, with 11 positions matching TRBD2. CDR1 and CDR2 (germline): SGDLS, YYNGEE. V was pared by 3 bases and J by 3 bases, with 11 bases of the junction left unmatched. This CDR3 region has 17 residues. DNA of the CDR3: TGTGCCAGCAGCGCGGGACTAGCGGAGTGGGAAGACTACGAGCAGTACTTC. Its protein is CASSAGLAEWEDYEQYF.

V gene TRBV13 combines with J gene TRBJ2-7; 11 nucleotides agree with TRBD2. The germline V gene encodes CDR1 PRHDT and CDR2 FYEKMQ (reference sequence). With V trimmed by 4 bases and J by 5 bases, 4 bases remained unmatched. This CDR3 region has 14 residues. The DNA for the CDR3 is TGTGCCAGCAGCTGGACTAGCGGGCCTGACGAGCAGTACTTC. It yields the protein CASSWTSGPDEQYF.

The rearrangement uses TRBV7-6 and TRBJ2-2, with a tentative D call TRBD1 (5 bases). Germline V gene sequence: CDR1 SGHVS, CDR2 FNYEAQ. The CDR3 has 15 residues. V dropped 0 bases and J dropped 4 bases, with 9 bases sitting between them. Here the CDR3 reads CASSLAAQGTGELFF. CDR3 coding DNA: TGTGCCAGCAGCTTAGCCGCTCAGGGCACCGGGGAGCTGTTTTTT.

This chain connects TRBV28 to TRBJ1-3; D perhaps matches TRBD1 (6 bases). CDR3 length: 17 amino acids. Looked up from germline, CDR1 is MDHEN and CDR2 is SYDVKM. Deletions cut 7 bases from V and 3 bases from J, with 22 bases between. The CDR3, as DNA: TGTGCCAGCAAGCCCCCTTTCAGACAGGTCCGTGGAAACACCATATATTTT. The encoded protein is CASKPPFRQVRGNTIYF.